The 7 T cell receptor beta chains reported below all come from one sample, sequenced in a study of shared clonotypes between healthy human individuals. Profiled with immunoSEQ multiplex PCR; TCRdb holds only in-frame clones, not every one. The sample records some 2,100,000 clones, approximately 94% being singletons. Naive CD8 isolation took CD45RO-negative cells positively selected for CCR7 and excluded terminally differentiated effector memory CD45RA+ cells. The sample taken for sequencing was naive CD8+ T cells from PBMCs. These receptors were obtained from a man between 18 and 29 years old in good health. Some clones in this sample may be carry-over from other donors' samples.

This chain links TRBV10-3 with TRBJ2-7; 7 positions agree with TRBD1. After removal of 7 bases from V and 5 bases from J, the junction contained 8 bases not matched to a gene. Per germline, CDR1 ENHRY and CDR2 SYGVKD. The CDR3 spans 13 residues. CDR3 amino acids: CAITPLGGHEQYF. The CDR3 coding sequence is TGTGCCATCACCCCGCTAGGGGGCCACGAGCAGTACTTC.

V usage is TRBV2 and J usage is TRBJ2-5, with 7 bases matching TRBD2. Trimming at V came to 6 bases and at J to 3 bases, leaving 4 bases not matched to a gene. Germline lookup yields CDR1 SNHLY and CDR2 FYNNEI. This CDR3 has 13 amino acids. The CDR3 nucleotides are TGTGCCAGCAGCCAACGGGGGGAAGAGACCCAGTACTTC. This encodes CASSQRGEETQYF.

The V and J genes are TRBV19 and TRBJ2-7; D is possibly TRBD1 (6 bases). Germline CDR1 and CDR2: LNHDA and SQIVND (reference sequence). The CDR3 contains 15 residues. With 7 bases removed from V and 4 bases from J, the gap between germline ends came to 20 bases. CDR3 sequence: CASTQSRDTEYEQYF. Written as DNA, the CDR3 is TGTGCCAGTACTCAATCCCGGGACACGGAATACGAGCAGTACTTC.

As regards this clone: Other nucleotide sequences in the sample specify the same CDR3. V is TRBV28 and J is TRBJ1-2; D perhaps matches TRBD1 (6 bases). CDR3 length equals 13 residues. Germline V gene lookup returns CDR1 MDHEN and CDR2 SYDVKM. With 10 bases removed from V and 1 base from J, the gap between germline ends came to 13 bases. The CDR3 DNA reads TGTGCCATCCCTTCAGGGGATAACTATGGCTACACCTTC. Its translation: CAIPSGDNYGYTF.

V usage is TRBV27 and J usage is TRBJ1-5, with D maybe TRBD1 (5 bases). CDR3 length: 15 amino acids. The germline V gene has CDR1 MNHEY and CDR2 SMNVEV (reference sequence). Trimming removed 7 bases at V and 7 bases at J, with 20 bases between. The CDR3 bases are TGTGCCAGCAAGACCCGCGCAGGGACCCTCCAGCCCCAGCATTTT. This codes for CASKTRAGTLQPQHF.

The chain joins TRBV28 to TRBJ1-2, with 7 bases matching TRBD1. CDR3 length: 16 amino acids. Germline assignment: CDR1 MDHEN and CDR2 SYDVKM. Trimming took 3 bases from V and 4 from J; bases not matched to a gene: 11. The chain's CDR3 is CASSFREGGWGYGYTF. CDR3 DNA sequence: TGTGCCAGCAGTTTTCGGGAAGGGGGCTGGGGCTATGGCTACACCTTC.

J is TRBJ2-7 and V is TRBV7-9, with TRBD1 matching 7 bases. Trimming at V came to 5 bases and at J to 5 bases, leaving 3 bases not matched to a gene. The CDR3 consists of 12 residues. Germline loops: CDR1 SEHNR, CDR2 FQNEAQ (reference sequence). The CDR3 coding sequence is TGTGCCAGCAGCGCCGACAGGGACGAGCAGTACTTC. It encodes CASSADRDEQYF.